Listed below are T cell receptor beta chains from one sample, sequenced in a study of T cell responses to AZD1222 COVID-19 vaccine. Libraries were prepared by immunoSEQ multiplex PCR; TCRdb keeps only in-frame clonotypes and omits some of them. The data hold more than 70,000 clones, with roughly nine tenths observed a single time. The starting material was peripheral blood, obtained 28 days after the second AZD1222 dose. These receptors came from an adult who received the AZD1222 COVID-19 vaccine. CDR3s include the opening cysteine and the closing phenylalanine or tryptophan. D genes are given only for firm matches. Some rows have no size entry. The others give once, few or many, or a class for an expanded clone.

abundance: .
v_gene: TRBV6-5
d_gene: .
j_gene: TRBJ2-7
CDR3aa: CASTKEGSPLWEQYF
CDR3nt: TGTGCCAGCACCAAGGAAGGTAGTCCTCTGTGGGAGCAGTACTTC

abundance: .
v_gene: TRBV2
d_gene: .
j_gene: TRBJ1-1
CDR3aa: CASRGIQGIGTEAFF
CDR3nt: TGTGCCAGCAGGGGTATACAGGGAATCGGGACTGAAGCTTTCTTT

abundance: .
v_gene: TRBV4-1
d_gene: .
j_gene: TRBJ2-1
CDR3aa: CASSQPGHEQFF
CDR3nt: TGCGCCAGCAGCCAACCGGGCCATGAGCAGTTCTTC

abundance: .
v_gene: TRBV3-1/TRBV3-2
d_gene: .
j_gene: TRBJ2-2
CDR3aa: CASSLAVGELFF
CDR3nt: TGTGCCAGCAGCTTAGCGGTGGGGGAGCTGTTTTTT

abundance: .
v_gene: TRBV23-1
d_gene: .
j_gene: TRBJ1-5
CDR3aa: CASWTAPGQPQHF
CDR3nt: TGCGCCAGCTGGACAGCCCCGGGACAGCCCCAGCATTTT

abundance: .
v_gene: TRBV30
d_gene: TRBD2
j_gene: TRBJ2-7
CDR3aa: CAWRGRGMQREYF
CDR3nt: TGTGCCTGGAGAGGGCGGGGGATGCAACGGGAGTACTTC

abundance: .
v_gene: TRBV7-9
d_gene: TRBD2
j_gene: TRBJ2-5
CDR3aa: CASSSSGASGVETQYF
CDR3nt: TGTGCCAGCAGCTCCTCGGGAGCTAGCGGGGTAGAGACCCAGTACTTC

abundance: .
v_gene: TRBV9
d_gene: .
j_gene: TRBJ2-7
CDR3aa: CASSEGPDREQYF
CDR3nt: TGTGCCAGCAGCGAGGGACCTGACCGGGAGCAGTACTTC

abundance: .
v_gene: TRBV7-9
d_gene: .
j_gene: TRBJ2-4
CDR3aa: CASSLARQNIQYF
CDR3nt: TGTGCCAGCAGCTTAGCGAGACAGAACATTCAGTACTTC

abundance: .
v_gene: TRBV6-6
d_gene: .
j_gene: TRBJ1-2
CDR3aa: CASSYTLGYGYTF
CDR3nt: TGTGCCAGCAGTTACACCTTGGGCTATGGCTACACCTTC

abundance: .
v_gene: TRBV11-2
d_gene: TRBD1
j_gene: TRBJ2-5
CDR3aa: CASSLDRRSGQGLETQYF
CDR3nt: TGTGCCAGCAGCTTAGATCGAAGGTCCGGACAGGGGCTGGAGACCCAGTACTTC

abundance: .
v_gene: TRBV4-1
d_gene: .
j_gene: TRBJ1-3
CDR3aa: CASSQVHGVSGNTIYF
CDR3nt: TGCGCCAGCAGCCAAGTGCACGGTGTCTCTGGAAACACCATATATTTT

abundance: .
v_gene: TRBV6-5
d_gene: .
j_gene: TRBJ2-2
CDR3aa: CASSPSTPNTGELFF
CDR3nt: TGTGCCAGCAGCCCGTCAACCCCGAACACCGGGGAGCTGTTTTTT

abundance: .
v_gene: TRBV2
d_gene: .
j_gene: TRBJ1-3
CDR3aa: CASSESEGAGRNTIYF
CDR3nt: TGTGCCAGCAGTGAATCGGAAGGGGCCGGGAGAAACACCATATATTTT

abundance: .
v_gene: TRBV6-5
d_gene: .
j_gene: TRBJ2-1
CDR3aa: CASNLGGVARNEQFF
CDR3nt: TGTGCCAGCAACCTAGGAGGGGTAGCGAGAAATGAGCAGTTCTTC

abundance: .
v_gene: TRBV2
d_gene: TRBD1
j_gene: TRBJ1-1
CDR3aa: CASTGTGEPNTEAFF
CDR3nt: TGTGCCAGCACCGGGACAGGCGAACCGAACACTGAAGCTTTCTTT

abundance: .
v_gene: TRBV2
d_gene: TRBD1
j_gene: TRBJ1-1
CDR3aa: CASTGQGAKFVAFF
CDR3nt: TGTGCCAGCACCGGACAGGGCGCAAAATTCGTAGCTTTCTTT

abundance: .
v_gene: TRBV6-5
d_gene: TRBD2
j_gene: TRBJ2-1
CDR3aa: CASRESGGPYNEQFF
CDR3nt: TGTGCCAGCAGGGAGAGCGGGGGACCCTACAATGAGCAGTTCTTC

abundance: .
v_gene: TRBV29-1
d_gene: .
j_gene: TRBJ1-2
CDR3aa: CSAYTGTYGYTF
CDR3nt: TGCAGCGCATACACAGGGACCTATGGCTACACCTTC

abundance: .
v_gene: TRBV9
d_gene: TRBD1
j_gene: TRBJ2-1
CDR3aa: CASSQTGEGYNEQFF
CDR3nt: TGTGCCAGCAGCCAGACAGGGGAAGGCTACAATGAGCAGTTCTTC

abundance: .
v_gene: TRBV9
d_gene: TRBD2
j_gene: TRBJ2-2
CDR3aa: CASSATLLAGGPGTGELFF
CDR3nt: TGTGCCAGCAGCGCCACTTTACTAGCGGGGGGGCCGGGCACCGGGGAGCTGTTTTTT

abundance: once
v_gene: TRBV6-5
d_gene: TRBD2
j_gene: TRBJ2-7
CDR3aa: CASRTSGGADEQYF
CDR3nt: TGTGCCAGCAGAACGAGCGGGGGTGCTGACGAGCAGTACTTC

abundance: .
v_gene: TRBV20-1
d_gene: TRBD1
j_gene: TRBJ1-5
CDR3aa: CSASGAGGYQPQHF
CDR3nt: TGCAGTGCTAGTGGTGCAGGGGGCTATCAGCCCCAGCATTTT

abundance: .
v_gene: TRBV5-4
d_gene: TRBD2
j_gene: TRBJ2-1
CDR3aa: CASSSGLALANEQFF
CDR3nt: TGTGCCAGCAGCTCCGGACTAGCACTGGCCAATGAGCAGTTCTTC

abundance: .
v_gene: TRBV5-1
d_gene: .
j_gene: TRBJ1-6
CDR3aa: CASSLGGADNSPLHF
CDR3nt: TGCGCCAGCAGCTTGGGGGGCGCAGATAATTCACCCCTCCACTTT

abundance: .
v_gene: TRBV6-1
d_gene: TRBD1
j_gene: TRBJ1-5
CDR3aa: CASSGPRDRVLLSNQPQHF
CDR3nt: TGTGCCAGCAGTGGACCCCGGGACAGGGTCCTTCTTAGCAATCAGCCCCAGCATTTT

abundance: .
v_gene: TRBV5-1
d_gene: .
j_gene: TRBJ1-4
CDR3aa: CASSLVSARSEKLFF
CDR3nt: TGCGCCAGCAGCTTGGTCTCTGCCAGGAGTGAAAAACTGTTTTTT

abundance: .
v_gene: TRBV18
d_gene: TRBD1
j_gene: TRBJ1-1
CDR3aa: CASSPAGTANTEAFF
CDR3nt: TGTGCCAGCTCACCAGCCGGGACAGCCAACACTGAAGCTTTCTTT

abundance: .
v_gene: TRBV18
d_gene: TRBD2
j_gene: TRBJ2-7
CDR3aa: CASSPQTSGSYEQYF
CDR3nt: TGTGCCAGCTCACCACAGACTAGCGGCTCCTACGAGCAGTACTTC

abundance: .
v_gene: TRBV5-4
d_gene: TRBD2
j_gene: TRBJ2-1
CDR3aa: CASSLGAGFYNEQFF
CDR3nt: TGTGCCAGCAGCTTGGGAGCGGGATTCTACAATGAGCAGTTCTTC

abundance: once
v_gene: TRBV5-1
d_gene: .
j_gene: TRBJ1-1
CDR3aa: CASSLPGGTRNTEAFF
CDR3nt: TGCGCCAGCAGCCTCCCGGGAGGCACACGGAACACTGAAGCTTTCTTT

abundance: .
v_gene: TRBV5-4
d_gene: TRBD1
j_gene: TRBJ2-7
CDR3aa: CASSLPRGLPYEQYF
CDR3nt: TGTGCCAGCAGCTTGCCCAGGGGGCTTCCCTACGAGCAGTACTTC

abundance: .
v_gene: TRBV3-1/TRBV3-2
d_gene: .
j_gene: TRBJ1-1
CDR3aa: CASSQGSKGQAFF
CDR3nt: TGTGCCAGCAGCCAAGGCAGCAAGGGTCAAGCTTTCTTT

abundance: .
v_gene: TRBV5-6
d_gene: TRBD1
j_gene: TRBJ2-7
CDR3aa: CASSTGTGETEQYF
CDR3nt: TGTGCCAGCAGCACAGGGACAGGGGAAACGGAGCAGTACTTC

abundance: once
v_gene: TRBV27
d_gene: .
j_gene: TRBJ1-6
CDR3aa: CASSFQERNSPLHF
CDR3nt: TGTGCCAGCAGTTTCCAGGAGCGGAATTCACCCCTCCACTTT

abundance: .
v_gene: TRBV5-4
d_gene: TRBD1
j_gene: TRBJ2-7
CDR3aa: CASSLGQGISYEQYF
CDR3nt: TGTGCCAGCAGCCTTGGACAGGGAATCTCCTACGAGCAGTACTTC

abundance: few
v_gene: TRBV9
d_gene: .
j_gene: TRBJ1-1
CDR3aa: CASSVERGGTTEAFF
CDR3nt: TGTGCCAGCAGCGTAGAAAGGGGGGGAACCACTGAAGCTTTCTTT

abundance: .
v_gene: TRBV6-1
d_gene: .
j_gene: TRBJ1-5
CDR3aa: CASSEATGQNQPQHF
CDR3nt: TGTGCCAGCAGTGAAGCGACAGGACAAAATCAGCCCCAGCATTTT

abundance: once
v_gene: TRBV19
d_gene: .
j_gene: TRBJ1-4
CDR3aa: CASSKGVGEKLFF
CDR3nt: TGTGCCAGTAGTAAAGGGGTAGGAGAAAAACTGTTTTTT

abundance: .
v_gene: TRBV7-9
d_gene: .
j_gene: TRBJ2-7
CDR3aa: CASSAHIYEQYF
CDR3nt: TGTGCCAGCAGCGCCCACATCTACGAGCAGTACTTC

abundance: .
v_gene: TRBV7-2
d_gene: TRBD2
j_gene: TRBJ2-5
CDR3aa: CASSLGTSGKETQYF
CDR3nt: TGTGCCAGCAGCCTGGGGACTAGCGGAAAAGAGACCCAGTACTTC

abundance: .
v_gene: TRBV6-6
d_gene: TRBD1
j_gene: TRBJ2-7
CDR3aa: CASSPTTGTYEQYF
CDR3nt: TGTGCCAGCAGCCCCACGACAGGGACCTACGAGCAGTACTTC

abundance: .
v_gene: TRBV20-1
d_gene: .
j_gene: TRBJ2-1
CDR3aa: CSAAVGLIQFF
CDR3nt: TGCAGTGCTGCCGTGGGGTTAATACAGTTCTTC

abundance: few
v_gene: TRBV5-1
d_gene: .
j_gene: TRBJ2-1
CDR3aa: CASTMTEVGYNEQFF
CDR3nt: TGCGCCAGCACGATGACAGAAGTAGGGTACAATGAGCAGTTCTTC

abundance: .
v_gene: TRBV6-5
d_gene: .
j_gene: TRBJ1-2
CDR3aa: CASSLQGYGYTF
CDR3nt: TGTGCCAGCAGCCTACAGGGCTATGGCTACACCTTC

abundance: .
v_gene: TRBV30
d_gene: .
j_gene: TRBJ1-5
CDR3aa: CAWNLDSNQPQHF
CDR3nt: TGTGCCTGGAACCTAGACTCCAATCAGCCCCAGCATTTT

abundance: .
v_gene: TRBV6-5
d_gene: .
j_gene: TRBJ1-3
CDR3aa: CASRSPPGNTIYF
CDR3nt: TGTGCCAGCAGATCCCCACCTGGAAACACCATATATTTT

abundance: .
v_gene: TRBV11-2
d_gene: TRBD1
j_gene: TRBJ1-6
CDR3aa: CASSPRQGAGRYNSPLHF
CDR3nt: TGTGCCAGCAGCCCTCGACAGGGGGCGGGACGATATAATTCACCCCTCCACTTT

abundance: .
v_gene: TRBV18
d_gene: TRBD1
j_gene: TRBJ2-2
CDR3aa: CASSPTSQGATGELFF
CDR3nt: TGTGCCAGCTCACCGACGTCACAGGGGGCCACCGGGGAGCTGTTTTTT

abundance: .
v_gene: TRBV2
d_gene: TRBD2
j_gene: TRBJ2-3
CDR3aa: CASNRAGARDTQYF
CDR3nt: TGTGCCAGCAACCGAGCGGGGGCGAGAGATACGCAGTATTTT

abundance: .
v_gene: TRBV3-1/TRBV3-2
d_gene: .
j_gene: TRBJ1-1
CDR3aa: CASSQGPVSTEAFF
CDR3nt: TGTGCCAGCAGCCAAGGGCCGGTGAGCACTGAAGCTTTCTTT

abundance: .
v_gene: TRBV10-3
d_gene: .
j_gene: TRBJ1-2
CDR3aa: CAMSRGPTNYGYTF
CDR3nt: TGTGCCATGAGCAGGGGCCCTACTAACTATGGCTACACCTTC

abundance: once
v_gene: TRBV6-1
d_gene: .
j_gene: TRBJ1-5
CDR3aa: CASSEIRGRPQHF
CDR3nt: TGTGCCAGCAGTGAAATCCGGGGTCGGCCCCAGCATTTT

abundance: once
v_gene: TRBV5-4
d_gene: TRBD2
j_gene: TRBJ2-7
CDR3aa: CASSGGLAGAASYEQYF
CDR3nt: TGTGCCAGCAGCGGAGGACTAGCGGGCGCTGCTTCCTACGAGCAGTACTTC

abundance: .
v_gene: TRBV2
d_gene: TRBD2
j_gene: TRBJ2-5
CDR3aa: CASSSQTSGKQTQYF
CDR3nt: TGTGCCAGCAGTTCCCAGACTAGCGGGAAACAGACCCAGTACTTC

abundance: .
v_gene: TRBV30
d_gene: TRBD1
j_gene: TRBJ1-1
CDR3aa: CAWRETGGYEAFF
CDR3nt: TGTGCCTGGAGAGAAACAGGGGGTTATGAAGCTTTCTTT

abundance: .
v_gene: TRBV7-9
d_gene: TRBD2
j_gene: TRBJ2-5
CDR3aa: CASTVAGGQETQYF
CDR3nt: TGTGCCAGCACCGTAGCGGGGGGCCAAGAGACCCAGTACTTC

abundance: .
v_gene: TRBV5-1
d_gene: .
j_gene: TRBJ2-3
CDR3aa: CASSREGRGASTDTQYF
CDR3nt: TGCGCCAGCAGTCGCGAGGGGCGGGGAGCTAGCACAGATACGCAGTATTTT